This TCR beta chain was captured by sequencing in a study of control samples from healthy donors and cancer patients. V lost 8 bases and J 10 bases, leaving 18 bases between the germline ends. Germline loops: CDR1 MNHEY, CDR2 SVGAGI. The CDR3 runs to 13 residues. Assay used: immunoSEQ multiplex PCR; TCRdb lists only in-frame clones, some missing. This table has roughly 180,000 clones, more than 85% appearing once. This rearrangement joins TRBV6-5 to TRBJ2-1, with D possibly being TRBD1 or TRBD2 (5 bases each). The clonotype originates from a woman in her 40s in good health. Material for sequencing was blood. DNA for the CDR3: TGTGCCAGCGAGGGGAATTTAGCAGGGGAGCAGTTCTTC. It translates to CASEGNLAGEQFF.